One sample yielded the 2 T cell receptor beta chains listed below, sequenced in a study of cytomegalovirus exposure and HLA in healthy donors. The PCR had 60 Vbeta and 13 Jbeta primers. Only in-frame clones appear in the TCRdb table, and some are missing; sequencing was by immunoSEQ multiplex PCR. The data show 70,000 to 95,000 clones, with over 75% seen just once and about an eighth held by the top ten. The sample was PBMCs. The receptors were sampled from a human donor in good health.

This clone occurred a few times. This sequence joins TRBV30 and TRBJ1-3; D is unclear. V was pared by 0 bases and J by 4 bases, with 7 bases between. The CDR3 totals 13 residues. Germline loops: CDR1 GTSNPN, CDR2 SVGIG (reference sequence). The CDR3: CAWSVLMGNTIYF. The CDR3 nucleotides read TGTGCCTGGAGTGTACTTATGGGAAACACCATATATTTT.

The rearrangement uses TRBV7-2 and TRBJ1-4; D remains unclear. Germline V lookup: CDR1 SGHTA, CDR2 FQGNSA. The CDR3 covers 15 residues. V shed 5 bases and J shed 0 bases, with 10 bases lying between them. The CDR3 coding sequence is TGTGCCAGCAGCCCGTCTCCCGCAACTAATGAAAAACTGTTTTTT. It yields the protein CASSPSPATNEKLFF. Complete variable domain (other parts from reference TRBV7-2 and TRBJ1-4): GAGVSQSPSNKVTEKGKDVELRCDPISGHTALYWYRQSLGQGLEFLIYFQGNSAPDKSGLPSDRFSAERTGGSVSTLTIQRTQQEDSAVYLCASSPSPATNEKLFFGSGTQLSVL.